This TCR beta chain was recovered during a study of brain T cells in children with intractable seizures. Findings of the study overall: Pre-surgery blood may have been undersampled, hiding some clones.

TCRdb keeps only in-frame clones here, not all; method: immunoSEQ multiplex PCR. The table records under 150,000 clones, approximately 94% of them present only once. Turning to this clone: The antigen is undetermined.

The CDR3 is 13 amino acids. Trimming left V 4 bases short and J 5 bases short, with 11 bases between. The germline CDR1 and CDR2 sequences are SGHRS and YFSETQ. Surgery cases with the highest brain T cell transcript signatures were chosen for sequencing. The receptor was derived from a boy in the first two years of life with hemimegalencephaly and intractable seizures. The specimen comprised peripheral blood, sampled at surgery. The rearrangement links TRBV5-1 to TRBJ2-3, with a tentative D call TRBD2 (6 bases). The CDR3 DNA follows: TGCGCCAGCAGCCCCCTGGGGGGAGATACGCAGTATTTT. Protein: CASSPLGGDTQYF.